Shown below are 29 T cell receptor beta chains from a single sample sequenced in a study of T cell responses to AZD1222 COVID-19 vaccine. Method: immunoSEQ multiplex PCR; TCRdb's copy keeps in-frame clones and lacks some. The data contain about 110,000 clones, 90% of them singletons. Sequenced here: peripheral blood, sampled 28 days after the second AZD1222 dose. These receptors were obtained from an adult who received the AZD1222 COVID-19 vaccine.

The chain recombines TRBV6-5 with TRBJ2-3; no definite D call. The CDR3 length is 15 residues. Per germline, CDR1 MNHEY and CDR2 SVGAGI. Between the trimmed V and J ends, which lost 0 bases and 5 bases, there was a span of 12 bases. CDR3 protein: CASSYSIQPEDTQYF. CDR3 nucleotides: TGTGCCAGCAGTTACTCGATCCAGCCCGAAGATACGCAGTATTTT.

This chain connects TRBV7-2 to TRBJ2-4; 8 positions agree with TRBD2. Germline CDR1 SGHTA, CDR2 FQGNSA. The CDR3 consists of 12 residues. Unmatched junction bases numbered 5, after V lost 5 bases and J lost 11 bases. In DNA form, the CDR3 reads TGTGCCAGCAGCCCGGGGGGGACCGTTCAGTACTTC. This codes for CASSPGGTVQYF.

This rearrangement joins TRBV4-1 to TRBJ2-7; D not resolved. This CDR3 spans 15 amino acids. CDR1 MGHRA and CDR2 YSYEKL come from the germline V gene. V gave up 4 bases and J gave up 2 bases, with 15 bases separating them. CDR3 sequence (DNA): TGCGCCAGCAGCCCCATCCTGAAGAAACCCTACGAGCAGTACTTC. This codes for CASSPILKKPYEQYF.

The chain carries TRBV27 and TRBJ2-7; D possibly corresponds to TRBD1 (6 bases). V dropped 8 bases and J dropped 1 base, with 15 bases sitting between them. This CDR3 region has 14 residues. Germline loops: CDR1 MNHEY, CDR2 SMNVEV (reference sequence). The chain's CDR3 is CASRLGHVSYEQYF. CDR3 in DNA: TGTGCCAGCCGCCTGGGACACGTATCCTACGAGCAGTACTTC.

The V call is TRBV27, the J call TRBJ1-2; D gene ambiguous. Germline CDR1 is MNHEY and CDR2 is SMNVEV (reference sequence). The CDR3 consists of 13 residues. The germline V and J ends were trimmed by 9 bases and 4 bases, with 15 bases remaining between them. CDR3 nucleotides: TGTGCCAGGTGGGGTTCAAACTCCTATGGCTACACCTTC. It yields the protein CARWGSNSYGYTF.

CDR3 bases: TGTGCCAGTAAACACTCGGACAGAAGGGAGGGTGGGGAGCTGTTTTTT. Encoded protein: CASKHSDRREGGELFF. The J gene is TRBJ2-2, the V gene TRBV19; possibly TRBD2 for D (7 bases). With 7 bases removed from V and 8 bases from J, the gap between germline ends came to 23 bases. In germline, CDR1 is LNHDA, CDR2 SQIVND (reference sequence). CDR3 length: 16 residues. Based on the CDR3 plus reference TRBV19 and TRBJ2-2, the full variable domain is DGGITQSPKYLFRKEGQNVTLSCEQNLNHDAMYWYRQDPGQGLRLIYYSQIVNDFQKGDIAEGYSVSREKKESFPLTVTSAQKNPTAFYLCASKHSDRREGGELFFGEGSRLTVL.

The rearrangement links TRBV6-6 to TRBJ1-5; 11 bases are a match to TRBD1. CDR3 size: 18 residues. The trim removed 5 bases at V and 2 bases at J, leaving 11 bases unmatched. The germline gives CDR1 MNHNY, CDR2 SVGAGI (reference sequence). The CDR3 region has the DNA TGTGCCAGCAGTCCGCTCGGAGGACAGGGGGCTGGCAATCAGCCCCAGCATTTT. It translates to CASSPLGGQGAGNQPQHF.

This clone was picked up one time. The chain links TRBV4-2 to TRBJ2-1; no firm D call. V shed 0 bases and J shed 0 bases, with 12 bases lying between them. Germline CDR1 reads LGHNA; CDR2 reads YNFKEQ. The CDR3 loop spans 17 amino acids. The CDR3 region is CASSQDLTTASYNEQFF. As DNA, the CDR3 is TGTGCCAGCAGCCAAGATCTTACTACAGCCTCCTACAATGAGCAGTTCTTC.

This clone turned up a few times. V is TRBV7-2 and J is TRBJ1-5; TRBD1 matches at 11 bases. The V gene's germline CDR1 is SGHTA and CDR2 FQGNSA. The V gene end was trimmed by 4 bases and the J gene end by 2 bases; junction bases not matched to a gene: 10. The CDR3 covers 18 residues. The CDR3 here is CASSWGDRGIRGNQPQHF. The CDR3 DNA is TGTGCCAGCAGCTGGGGGGACAGGGGGATTCGCGGCAATCAGCCCCAGCATTTT.

The chain employs TRBV5-1 and TRBJ1-2, with 8 bases fitting TRBD1. CDR3 size: 14 residues. J was trimmed by 2 bases and V by 0 bases; bases with no gene match: 0. CDR1 and CDR2 from the germline V gene are SGHRS and YFSETQ. The CDR3: CASSLGTGNYGYTF. DNA of the CDR3: TGCGCCAGCAGCTTGGGGACAGGGAACTATGGCTACACCTTC. Combining the CDR3 with reference TRBV5-1 and TRBJ1-2 gives the whole variable domain KAGVTQTPRYLIKTRGQQVTLSCSPISGHRSVSWYQQTPGQGLQFLFEYFSETQRNKGNFPGRFSGRQFSNSRSEMNVSTLELGDSALYLCASSLGTGNYGYTFGSGTRLTVV.

The rearrangement links TRBV7-6 to TRBJ2-1; 8 bases agree with TRBD1. Germline trimming cut 1 base from V and 6 bases from J; bases unmatched to any gene: 5. The CDR3 consists of 15 residues. CDR1 is SGHVS, CDR2 FNYEAQ, per germline. For the CDR3, the DNA is TGTGCCAGCAGCTTAGACGGACAGGGCTTCAATGAGCAGTTCTTC. Translating it yields CASSLDGQGFNEQFF.

The chain uses TRBV27 and TRBJ2-1; D might be TRBD1 or TRBD2, each matching 5 bases. The CDR3 length is 11 residues. Looked up from germline, CDR1 is MNHEY and CDR2 is SMNVEV (reference sequence). V was shortened by 4 bases and J by 12 bases, with 10 bases between the two germline ends. The CDR3 DNA reads as TGTGCCAGCAGTTACTTGGGACGGCAGTTCTTC. It yields the protein CASSYLGRQFF.

CDR3 DNA: TGTGCCAGCAGTTTTCTGGCAGGGGGCTTAACCGGGGAGCTGTTTTTT. This sequence encodes CASSFLAGGLTGELFF. The chain couples TRBV27 to TRBJ2-2; TRBD1 matches at 8 bases. CDR1 is MNHEY and CDR2 is SMNVEV in the germline V gene (reference sequence). V was clipped by 3 bases and J by 5 bases; unmatched bases: 8. This CDR3 has 16 residues.

V usage is TRBV6-6 and J usage is TRBJ1-1; the D gene is possibly TRBD1 (6 bases). The CDR3 contains 14 residues. The V and J ends lost 0 bases and 8 bases respectively, with 13 bases between them. Germline V gives CDR1 MNHNY, CDR2 SVGAGI (reference sequence). The CDR3 sequence is CASSYSDRGQEAFF. The CDR3 bases are TGTGCCAGCAGTTACTCGGACCGAGGACAGGAAGCTTTCTTT.

V gene TRBV9 combines with J gene TRBJ1-6; possible D gene TRBD1, 5 bases. Trimming stripped 7 bases from V and 4 bases from J, with 18 bases between. Germline CDR1 SGDLS, CDR2 YYNGEE. CDR3 length equals 16 residues. The CDR3, as DNA: TGTGCCAGCCACCGGGGGTCACCCGGATATAATTCACCCCTCCACTTT. Protein product: CASHRGSPGYNSPLHF.

The chain joins TRBV6-5 to TRBJ2-7, with 7 positions matching TRBD1. CDR1 MNHEY and CDR2 SVGAGI come from the germline V gene. CDR3 length: 15 residues. V was clipped by 2 bases and J by 2 bases; unmatched bases: 6. CDR3 in amino acids: CASSYHTTGTYEQYF. The DNA of the CDR3 is TGTGCCAGCAGTTACCACACGACAGGGACCTACGAGCAGTACTTC.

This clone was observed a handful of times. The rearrangement joins TRBV6-2 or TRBV6-3 to TRBJ2-5; 8 nucleotides match TRBD1. The CDR3 is 14 amino acids. V trimming: 4 bases; J trimming: 4 bases; junction bases outside the gene matches: 5. CDR1 is MNHEY and CDR2 is SVGEGT in the germline V gene. Here the CDR3 reads CASSSLTGVETQYF. The CDR3 nucleotides read TGTGCCAGCAGTTCACTGACAGGGGTAGAGACCCAGTACTTC.

Ten or more counts support this clone. V usage is TRBV7-8 and J usage is TRBJ1-2; D not resolved. Trimming shortened V by 1 base and J by 0 bases, and 3 bases separated the two germline ends. CDR1 is SGHVS and CDR2 is FQNEAQ in the germline V gene. This CDR3 contains 13 residues. The DNA of the CDR3 is TGTGCCAGCAGCTTAGGAGCTAACTATGGCTACACCTTC. Translated, it gives CASSLGANYGYTF.

This clone has only a few counts. The chain carries TRBV27 and TRBJ1-1; D ambiguous. Deletions cut 3 bases from V and 0 bases from J, with 8 bases between. CDR1 and CDR2 (germline): MNHEY, SMNVEV (reference sequence). The CDR3 runs to 14 residues. The CDR3 is CASSFHPMNTEAFF. The DNA for the CDR3 is TGTGCCAGCAGTTTTCACCCAATGAACACTGAAGCTTTCTTT.

V and J are TRBV7-9 and TRBJ1-2; 10 nucleotides align to TRBD1. The CDR3 extends over 15 amino acids. Germline-derived CDR1 and CDR2 are SEHNR and FQNEAQ (reference sequence). V shed 6 bases and J 4 bases; nucleotides not matched to a gene: 8. The CDR3 nucleotides are TGTGCCAGCAGTCCCAGGGGACAGGGGCTCTATGGCTACACCTTC. Amino acids: CASSPRGQGLYGYTF. Full variable domain (rest looked up from reference TRBV7-9 and TRBJ1-2): DTGVSQNPRHKITKRGQNVTFRCDPISEHNRLYWYRQTLGQGPEFLTYFQNEAQLEKSRLLSDRFSAERPKGSFSTLEIQRTEQGDSAMYLCASSPRGQGLYGYTFGSGTRLTVV.

This clone was seen only a few times. This chain connects TRBV7-2 to TRBJ2-1; D possibly uses TRBD1 or TRBD2 (5 bases each). Germline CDR1 is SGHTA and CDR2 is FQGNSA. Trimming shortened V by 6 bases and J by 2 bases, and 17 bases separated the two germline ends. The CDR3 extends over 16 amino acids. CDR3 region: CASRGDSPSTYNEQFF. The DNA of the CDR3 is TGTGCCAGCAGGGGGGATTCCCCCTCAACCTACAATGAGCAGTTCTTC. Looking up the rest from reference TRBV7-2 and TRBJ2-1 gives the full variable domain: GAGVSQSPSNKVTEKGKDVELRCDPISGHTALYWYRQSLGQGLEFLIYFQGNSAPDKSGLPSDRFSAERTGGSVSTLTIQRTQQEDSAVYLCASRGDSPSTYNEQFFGPGTRLTVL.

The J gene is TRBJ1-1, the V gene TRBV6-1; D is uncertain. Germline V gene data show CDR1 as MNHNS and CDR2 as SASEGT. With 3 bases removed from V and 6 bases from J, the gap between germline ends came to 14 bases. The CDR3 has 14 amino acids. For the CDR3, the DNA is TGTGCCAGCAGTGATGGGGTGTGGAGAGCTGAAGCTTTCTTT. Amino acids: CASSDGVWRAEAFF.

The genes are TRBV18 and TRBJ1-3, with unresolved D. The germline V and J ends were trimmed by 3 bases and 0 bases, with 9 bases remaining between them. Per germline, CDR1 KGHSH and CDR2 LQKENI. The length of the CDR3 is 15 residues. CDR3 sequence (DNA): TGTGCCAGCTCACCTAGGACGGACTCTGGAAACACCATATATTTT. It specifies CASSPRTDSGNTIYF. The full variable domain, in which reference TRBV18 and TRBJ1-3 provide the parts outside the CDR3, is NAGVMQNPRHLVRRRGQEARLRCSPMKGHSHVYWYRQLPEEGLKFMVYLQKENIIDESGMPKERFSAEFPKEGPSILRIQQVVRGDSAAYFCASSPRTDSGNTIYFGEGSWLTVV.

The J gene is TRBJ1-2, the V gene TRBV7-9; 9 bases map to TRBD1. Trimming cost V 2 bases and J 6 bases; bases outside gene matches: 10. Germline lookup yields CDR1 SEHNR and CDR2 FQNEAQ (reference sequence). The CDR3 extends over 16 amino acids. The CDR3 protein is CASSLWGDRVVHGYTF. The CDR3, as DNA: TGTGCCAGCAGCTTATGGGGGGACAGGGTGGTACATGGCTACACCTTC.

This chain links TRBV3-1 (or the pseudogene TRBV3-2) with TRBJ1-3, with TRBD1 matching over 8 bases. This CDR3 comprises 15 residues. The germline V gene encodes CDR1 LGHDT and CDR2 YNNKEL (reference sequence). The ends lost 4 bases at V and 8 bases at J; junction bases unmatched: 10. As DNA, the CDR3 is TGTGCCAGCAGCCCCGGACAGGGTAGGAGAGACACCATATATTTT. Its protein product is CASSPGQGRRDTIYF.

V is TRBV2 and J is TRBJ1-3, with a tentative D call TRBD1 (5 bases). Trimming stripped 2 bases from V and 1 base from J, with 12 bases between. Germline V gives CDR1 SNHLY, CDR2 FYNNEI. The length of the CDR3 is 16 residues. CDR3 in DNA: TGTGCCAGCAGTGAAACCCCACGGGGGTCTGGAAACACCATATATTTT. It specifies CASSETPRGSGNTIYF.

This clone was picked up a small number of times. The V call is TRBV4-3, the J call TRBJ1-1, with D perhaps TRBD1 (6 bases). Trimming took 0 bases from V and 0 from J, leaving 17 bases between them. From germline, CDR1 is LGHNA and CDR2 YSLEER. This CDR3 has 18 amino acids. CDR3 DNA: TGCGCCAGCAGCCAAGACCCCATCGGGGGCAGGATGAACACTGAAGCTTTCTTT. It encodes CASSQDPIGGRMNTEAFF.

This chain connects TRBV2 to TRBJ1-3, with D maybe TRBD1 (5 bases). Trimming removed 8 bases at V and 1 base at J, with 15 bases between. Germline CDR1 is SNHLY and CDR2 is FYNNEI. The length of the CDR3 is 15 residues. The CDR3 region is CASLRDSGSGNTIYF. CDR3 DNA sequence: TGTGCCAGCCTACGGGACTCGGGGTCTGGAAACACCATATATTTT. The full variable domain, its missing parts supplied by reference TRBV2 and TRBJ1-3, is EPEVTQTPSHQVTQMGQEVILRCVPISNHLYFYWYRQILGQKVEFLVSFYNNEISEKSEIFDDQFSVERPDGSNFTLKIRSTKLEDSAMYFCASLRDSGSGNTIYFGEGSWLTVV.

The gene calls are TRBV5-4 and TRBJ1-2; D is uncertain. The CDR3 contains 13 residues. Germline V lookup: CDR1 SGHNT, CDR2 YYREEE (reference sequence). V dropped 4 bases and J dropped 2 bases, with 9 bases sitting between them. The CDR3 DNA reads TGTGCCAGCAGCCCCGACAAGAACTATGGCTACACCTTC. This gives the protein CASSPDKNYGYTF. Using reference TRBV5-4 and TRBJ1-2 for the parts outside the CDR3, the full variable domain is ETGVTQSPTHLIKTRGQQVTLRCSSQSGHNTVSWYQQALGQGPQFIFQYYREEENGRGNFPPRFSGLQFPNYSSELNVNALELDDSALYLCASSPDKNYGYTFGSGTRLTVV.